Following are 10 T cell receptor beta chains from one sample sequenced in a study of blood T cell repertoires in COVID-19. Assay: immunoSEQ multiplex PCR; the TCRdb copy retains only in-frame clones and omits some. This repertoire shows about 180,000 clones, about nine tenths found once; its top ten account for roughly 9%. What was sequenced was PBMCs or T cells enriched from blood (not recorded which). These receptor sequences come from a woman younger than 30 who had recovered from COVID-19.

The chain employs TRBV28 and TRBJ2-1, with 7 bases aligning to TRBD2. The CDR3 length is 12 residues. V shed 5 bases and J 9 bases; nucleotides not matched to a gene: 4. Germline V gene sequence: CDR1 MDHEN, CDR2 SYDVKM. The chain's CDR3 is CASSPPGGEQFF. CDR3 sequence (DNA): TGTGCCAGCAGTCCACCGGGGGGTGAGCAGTTCTTC.

The chain joins TRBV15 to TRBJ2-5, with 7 bases identical to TRBD1. The trim removed 3 bases at V and 0 bases at J, leaving 7 bases unmatched. CDR3 size: 16 residues. CDR1 and CDR2 (germline): LNHNV, YYDKDF (reference sequence). The CDR3 loop reads CATSRGQLNYQETQYF. The CDR3 coding sequence is TGTGCCACCAGCAGGGGACAGCTAAACTACCAAGAGACCCAGTACTTC.

In this sample, this clone turned up a few times. V is TRBV9 and J is TRBJ1-6; the D is unclear. Germline lookup yields CDR1 SGDLS and CDR2 YYNGEE. The germline V and J ends were trimmed by 0 bases and 7 bases, with 11 bases remaining between them. This CDR3 is built from 15 residues. The CDR3 sequence: CASSVDYGGNSPLHF. The CDR3 DNA sequence: TGTGCCAGCAGCGTAGACTACGGTGGGAATTCACCCCTCCACTTT.

V is TRBV2 and J is TRBJ2-3, with D unclear. V was trimmed by 0 bases and J by 0 bases, leaving 13 bases between them. The CDR3 covers 17 residues. Per germline, CDR1 SNHLY and CDR2 FYNNEI. CDR3 region: CASSEALRYLSTDTQYF. The CDR3, as DNA: TGTGCCAGCAGTGAAGCGCTTCGGTACCTAAGCACAGATACGCAGTATTTT.

The chain uses TRBV2 and TRBJ2-1; TRBD2 matches at 7 bases. This CDR3 spans 14 amino acids. In germline, CDR1 is SNHLY, CDR2 FYNNEI. Trimming cost V 10 bases and J 4 bases; bases outside gene matches: 10. This chain's CDR3 is CAMTQRGEYNEQFF. Written as DNA, the CDR3 is TGTGCCATGACCCAGCGGGGAGAATACAATGAGCAGTTCTTC.

CDR3 DNA sequence: TGTGCCAGTAGTATTGGAGCGGGGGGGCCCGGTGAGCAGTTCTTC. Its protein is CASSIGAGGPGEQFF. The rearrangement uses TRBV19 and TRBJ2-1; 10 bases map to TRBD2. CDR1 and CDR2 from the germline V gene are LNHDA and SQIVND (reference sequence). The CDR3 covers 15 residues. J gave up 9 bases and V 3 bases, and 8 bases lay outside the gene matches.

The chain has TRBV15 and TRBJ1-2, with 7 nucleotides matching TRBD1. CDR1 is LNHNV and CDR2 is YYDKDF in the germline V gene (reference sequence). Trimming took 1 base from V and 4 from J; bases not matched to a gene: 9. This CDR3 contains 16 residues. The CDR3 sequence is CATSRGGRGVSYGYTF. The CDR3 bases are TGTGCCACCAGCAGAGGAGGCAGGGGGGTTAGCTATGGCTACACCTTC.

The genes are TRBV10-3 and TRBJ2-1; 11 bases fit TRBD1. This CDR3 contains 17 residues. Germline values: CDR1 ENHRY, CDR2 SYGVKD. The trim removed 5 bases at V and 3 bases at J, leaving 9 bases unmatched. CDR3 nucleotide sequence: TGTGCCATCAGTTACTCCGGCGGGACAGGGGGCTACAATGAGCAGTTCTTC. Translated: CAISYSGGTGGYNEQFF.

V gene TRBV7-6 combines with J gene TRBJ2-2; TRBD2 might be the D (7 bases). V dropped 5 bases and J dropped 5 bases, with 18 bases sitting between them. Germline V CDR1 and CDR2: SGHVS, FNYEAQ. The CDR3 is 16 amino acids. The CDR3 sequence is CASSPLDGGATGELFF. The CDR3 nucleotides are TGTGCCAGCAGCCCCCTAGATGGGGGGGCAACCGGGGAGCTGTTTTTT.

This chain links TRBV2 with TRBJ1-5; D call uncertain. The CDR3 runs 16 residues. Germline V CDR1 and CDR2: SNHLY, FYNNEI. V lost 3 bases to trimming and J lost 0 bases, with 12 bases between them. The CDR3 is CASSDIGGHSNQPQHF. The CDR3 coding sequence is TGTGCCAGCAGTGACATCGGAGGGCATAGCAATCAGCCCCAGCATTTT.